This T cell receptor (beta chain) is drawn from a study of post-analysis software for immune sequencing data. Study as a whole: The disease courses covered relapsing-remitting, secondary progressive and progressive-relapsing multiple sclerosis.

This clonotype was seen a few times. The antigen is not known. Unique molecular identifiers had been added to the TCR beta cDNA libraries. The source material, roughly 0.85 to 10 million T cells, gave rise to 500,000 or so cDNA molecules. TCRdb re-called the PCR reads with MiXCR, one entry per CDR3 protein. The repertoire includes fewer than 850,000 distinct CDR3 sequences, more than 45% of them detected once, and 4.9% sits in the top ten. General study results and limits: Patients with multiple sclerosis recorded significantly lower normalized Chao1 diversity than controls, the study found. Five or six TRBV segments, TRBV5-6, TRBV5-1 and TRBV20-1 among them, were found more frequent in patients than controls.

The V gene lost 7 bases and the J gene lost 0 bases, with 14 bases spanning the gap. The length of the CDR3 is 15 residues. The chain is built from TRBV12-3 or TRBV12-4 and TRBJ2-3, with a possible D match to TRBD2 (5 bases). The sample was blood. The sequence was collected from a girl aged 10 to 17 with multiple sclerosis. The CDR3 spells CASISGTSSTDTQYF. CDR3 nucleotide sequence: TGTGCCAGCATCAGCGGAACCTCTAGCACAGATACGCAGTATTTT.